One and the same sample provided the 27 T cell receptor beta chains below, sequenced in a study of response to subunit inactivated influenza vaccine (dated by TCRdb to 2016 to 2018). The sample's time point label, in plain terms: 45 days after influenza vaccine administration. Library creation used RT-PCR. This sample was sequenced with an Illumina HiSeq 2500. In-frame beta chains were kept once TCRdb had trimmed the public reads at Q25 with fastp and called clones with MiXCR. Rows with one shared CDR3 protein collapse into an entry with the most common genes and DNA. This sample is represented by 150,000 to 200,000 distinct CDR3 sequences; 9.5% to 13% of them were singletons. Around 12% of the sample is held by the ten biggest clonotypes. Material: non-naive T cells sorted from PBMCs, obtained roughly 45 days after vaccination. Explained via the paper, the cell subset or site label denotes: memory T cell fraction. These receptors were obtained from a man aged 50 or older who received an inactivated influenza vaccine. Donor details come from another sample of the same person, matched by shared clones.

The sample holds many counts of this clonotype. This chain connects TRBV5-6 to TRBJ1-1, with 9 bases identical to TRBD1. The CDR3 runs to 15 residues. V lost 6 bases and J lost 0; bases outside the gene matches: 6. CDR1 SGHDT and CDR2 YYEEEE come from the germline V gene. As DNA, the CDR3 is TGTGCCAGCACCCGGGGACAGGGCCTGAACACTGAAGCTTTCTTT. Residues: CASTRGQGLNTEAFF.

The gene calls are TRBV20-1 and TRBJ2-4; TRBD2 matches 7 bases. V shed 5 bases, J shed 7 bases, and the junction held 20 bases outside the gene matches. Looked up from germline, CDR1 is DFQATT and CDR2 is SNEGSKA (reference sequence). The CDR3 loop spans 17 amino acids. The CDR3 reads CSASWGTGGSHPNIQYF. CDR3 coding DNA: TGCAGTGCTTCTTGGGGGACTGGCGGGAGCCACCCGAACATTCAGTACTTC.

V gene TRBV4-2 combines with J gene TRBJ1-1; D might be TRBD1 (5 bases). Per germline, CDR1 LGHNA and CDR2 YNFKEQ. V lost 2 bases and J lost 11, with 18 bases in between. The CDR3 has 14 amino acids. The CDR3 region has the DNA TGTGCCAGCAGCCAAAGTCAGGGATCCCATTTGGCTTTCTTT. This gives the protein CASSQSQGSHLAFF.

V and J are TRBV6-4 and TRBJ2-3; 8 bases are a match to TRBD2. This CDR3 is built from 15 residues. Losses at the gene ends were 4 bases for V and 6 bases for J; bases not matched to a gene: 9. In germline, CDR1 is MRHNA, CDR2 SNTAGT. Here the CDR3 DNA reads TGTGCCAGCAGTGCGACGGGAGGGCCATTCGATACGCAGTATTTT. Amino acids: CASSATGGPFDTQYF.

This clonotype has only a few counts. The chain employs TRBV20-1 and TRBJ1-1; no reliable D call. The germline CDR1 and CDR2 sequences are DFQATT and SNEGSKA (reference sequence). Trimming stripped 0 bases from V and 0 bases from J, with 5 bases between. The CDR3 loop spans 13 amino acids. The CDR3 nucleotides read TGCAGTGCTAGAGACAAGATGAACACTGAAGCTTTCTTT. Translated: CSARDKMNTEAFF.

This clonotype was found a few times. The chain joins TRBV7-9 to TRBJ1-6; the D gene is possibly TRBD1 (5 bases). V was trimmed by 5 bases and J by 9 bases, leaving 11 bases between them. The germline V gene has CDR1 SEHNR and CDR2 FQNEAQ (reference sequence). The CDR3 runs to 13 residues. The CDR3 nucleotides are TGTGCCAGCAGCCCCGGGGACGGTTCACCCCTCCACTTT. Protein: CASSPGDGSPLHF.

In its sample, this clonotype was seen a few times. V and J are TRBV6-1 and TRBJ1-1, with 7 bases lining up with TRBD1. CDR3 length equals 13 residues. Germline values: CDR1 MNHNS, CDR2 SASEGT. V lost 8 bases to trimming and J lost 4 bases; unmatched junction nucleotides: 7. For the CDR3, the DNA is TGTGCCAGCTGGGCAGGGGGGGCCACTGAAGCTTTCTTT. Amino acids: CASWAGGATEAFF.

The J gene is TRBJ2-7, the V gene TRBV10-2; TRBD1 aligns across 9 bases. V lost 7 bases to trimming and J lost 2 bases; unmatched junction nucleotides: 6. Germline lookup yields CDR1 WSHSY and CDR2 SAAADI. The CDR3 consists of 14 residues. The CDR3 DNA reads as TGCGCCAGCATAACGGGACAGGGAGCCTACGAGCAGTACTTC. This codes for CASITGQGAYEQYF.

The chain is built from TRBV25-1 and TRBJ2-7, with D unresolved. Between the trimmed V and J ends, which lost 6 bases and 5 bases, there was a span of 5 bases. Germline CDR1 MGHDK, CDR2 SYGVNS. The CDR3 runs to 10 residues. CDR3 protein: CASRSHEQYF. DNA for the CDR3: TGTGCCAGCAGGTCTCACGAGCAGTACTTC.

In its sample, this clonotype was seen many times. The chain uses TRBV11-2 and TRBJ2-7, with D unclear. Per the germline V gene, CDR1 is SGHAT and CDR2 is FQNNGV. V was cut by 0 bases and J by 6 bases, with 3 bases left in between. This CDR3 comprises 11 residues. The CDR3 DNA follows: TGTGCCAGCAGCTTAGAGGTCGAGCAGTACTTC. Translating it yields CASSLEVEQYF.

The table lists this clonotype with many counts. V and J are TRBV5-1 and TRBJ2-5; 12 positions agree with TRBD1. The germline CDR1 and CDR2 sequences are SGHRS and YFSETQ. CDR3 size: 15 residues. The V and J ends lost 3 bases and 4 bases, in that order; junction bases with no gene match: 4. The CDR3 DNA reads as TGCGCCAGCAGCTCGGGACAGGGGGCAGGAGAGACCCAGTACTTC. Translation: CASSSGQGAGETQYF.

This clonotype appeared a few times. The chain is built from TRBV2 and TRBJ2-7; D could derive from TRBD1 or TRBD2 (7 bases each). Germline lookup yields CDR1 SNHLY and CDR2 FYNNEI. The CDR3 runs 12 residues. Between the trimmed V and J ends, which lost 6 bases and 5 bases, there was a span of 11 bases. The CDR3 sequence: CASRGGGNEQYF. Written as DNA, the CDR3 is TGTGCCAGCAGGGGAGGGGGCAACGAGCAGTACTTC.

This clonotype was counted only a few times. The chain uses TRBV15 and TRBJ2-7; TRBD1 aligns across 7 bases. V lost 5 bases to trimming and J lost 7 bases; unmatched junction nucleotides: 11. The CDR3 consists of 14 residues. The germline gives CDR1 LNHNV, CDR2 YYDKDF (reference sequence). The CDR3 region is CATSGTNRGGEQYF. The DNA of the CDR3 is TGTGCCACCAGCGGGACCAACAGGGGTGGTGAGCAGTACTTC.

This clonotype has just a few counts. The gene calls are TRBV6-2 or TRBV6-3 and TRBJ2-7; 7 positions match TRBD2. The CDR3 runs to 16 residues. Germline V gene sequence: CDR1 MNHEY, CDR2 SVGEGT. Trimming cost V 2 bases and J 2 bases; bases outside gene matches: 9. The CDR3 DNA is TGTGCCAGCAGTTACCTTGCTAGCGGATCGACCTACGAGCAGTACTTC. Translated: CASSYLASGSTYEQYF.

Comment on this clonotype: An end of the junction differs from the germline gene, which may be a read error. This rearrangement joins TRBV20-1 to TRBJ1-6; D gene ambiguous. Per the germline V gene, CDR1 is DFQATT and CDR2 is SNEGSKA (reference sequence). This CDR3 spans 14 amino acids. The DNA for the CDR3 is TGCAGTGCCAGAGGTGCAAGTTATAATTCACCCCTCCACTTT. It specifies CSARGASYNSPLHF.

The rearrangement joins TRBV12-3 or TRBV12-4 to TRBJ1-6; D possibly corresponds to TRBD1 (6 bases). V shed 2 bases and J shed 12 bases, with 14 bases lying between them. This CDR3 has 14 residues. CDR3 sequence reads: CASSLQGHLLPLHF. The CDR3 region has the DNA TGTGCCAGCAGTTTACAGGGACACCTGTTACCCCTCCACTTT.

This clonotype has a count of ten or more. The chain combines TRBV6-2 or TRBV6-3 with TRBJ1-5, with D perhaps matching TRBD1 (6 bases). Germline V lookup: CDR1 MNHEY, CDR2 SVGEGT. Trimming removed 7 bases from V and 5 bases from J, with 15 bases in between. The CDR3 sequence is 14 residues long. CDR3 bases: TGTGCCAGCACCCGGGCAGGGGATCATCAGCCCCAGCATTTT. Its protein is CASTRAGDHQPQHF.

This chain links TRBV28 with TRBJ2-2, with TRBD1 as a possible D gene (7 bases). Germline V gives CDR1 MDHEN, CDR2 SYDVKM. The V end lost 2 bases, the J end lost 4 bases, and 20 bases lay between the germline ends. The CDR3 spans 18 residues. The CDR3 reads CASSLPFPDREVTGELFF. The CDR3 nucleotides read TGTGCCAGCAGTTTACCCTTCCCTGACAGGGAGGTCACCGGGGAGCTGTTTTTT.

This clonotype was seen more than once but under ten times. The chain carries TRBV20-1 and TRBJ2-1; D is tentatively TRBD1 or TRBD2 (5 bases each). CDR3 length equals 12 residues. Deletions cut 7 bases from V and 6 bases from J, with 13 bases between. Germline lookup yields CDR1 DFQATT and CDR2 SNEGSKA (reference sequence). The CDR3 coding sequence is TGCAGTGTCGAGTGGGACGGCAATGAGCAGTTCTTC. This translates into CSVEWDGNEQFF.

This clonotype was found a few times. V is TRBV24-1 and J is TRBJ2-3; D is unclear. The ends were cut back, 2 bases at V and 6 bases at J, with 11 bases in the middle. This CDR3 region has 14 residues. CDR1 KGHDR and CDR2 SFDVKD come from the germline V gene. The CDR3 region is CATSDYPVVDTQYF. The CDR3 nucleotides read TGTGCCACCAGTGATTATCCCGTGGTGGATACGCAGTATTTT.

J is TRBJ2-1 and V is TRBV20-1; D gene ambiguous. This CDR3 has 12 residues. Between the trimmed V and J ends, which lost 3 bases and 13 bases, there was a span of 16 bases. Germline V gives CDR1 DFQATT, CDR2 SNEGSKA (reference sequence). DNA of the CDR3: TGCAGTGCTAGTCAGGCGGAGAACTATCAGTTCTTC. Translating gives CSASQAENYQFF.

The chain recombines TRBV19 with TRBJ2-7; 11 nucleotides agree with TRBD1. V dropped 6 bases and J dropped 5; count of bases not matched to a gene: 9. The germline gives CDR1 LNHDA, CDR2 SQIVND (reference sequence). This CDR3 region has 15 residues. In DNA form, the CDR3 reads TGTGCCAGTAGCCCTCGGGACAGGGGGATAGACGAGCAGTACTTC. This encodes CASSPRDRGIDEQYF.

This clonotype was counted only a few times. The CDR3 DNA reads as TGTGCCAGCAGTCGGACCTTTGGGGACATTCAGTACTTC. Protein product: CASSRTFGDIQYF. This chain connects TRBV6-1 to TRBJ2-4; no reliable D call. Trimming pared 5 bases from V and 8 bases from J, leaving 13 bases between. Per the germline V gene, CDR1 is MNHNS and CDR2 is SASEGT. The CDR3 runs 13 residues.

This clonotype was detected a few times. DNA for the CDR3: TGTGCCAGCAGCCGGGTGGGGGGCGAGTCAGATACGCAGTATTTT. Translated, it gives CASSRVGGESDTQYF. This rearrangement joins TRBV28 to TRBJ2-3; D could derive from TRBD1 or TRBD2 (6 bases each). The CDR3 length is 15 residues. The V end was cut by 6 bases, the J end by 4 bases, with 17 bases between. Germline loops: CDR1 MDHEN, CDR2 SYDVKM.

This clonotype has only a few counts. The rearrangement uses TRBV7-6 and TRBJ2-7, with 11 positions matching TRBD2. V lost 2 bases and J lost 5; bases outside the gene matches: 5. The CDR3 length is 15 residues. Germline V gives CDR1 SGHVS, CDR2 FNYEAQ. The CDR3 DNA follows: TGTGCCAGCAGCTTATTGACTAGCGGGAACCACGAGCAGTACTTC. It encodes CASSLLTSGNHEQYF.

The chain links TRBV7-3 to TRBJ2-3; 14 nucleotides match TRBD2. V was pared by 5 bases and J by 6 bases, with 7 bases of the junction left unmatched. Germline V gene sequence: CDR1 SGHTA, CDR2 FQGTGA. The CDR3 extends over 16 amino acids. CDR3 nucleotides: TGTGCCAGCAGCCTGGGACTAGCGGGAGTCGGGGATACGCAGTATTTT. Encoded protein: CASSLGLAGVGDTQYF. Looking up the rest from reference TRBV7-3 and TRBJ2-3 gives the full variable domain: GAGVSQTPSNKVTEKGKYVELRCDPISGHTALYWYRQSLGQGPEFLIYFQGTGAADDSGLPNDRFFAVRPEGSVSTLKIQRTERGDSAVYLCASSLGLAGVGDTQYFGPGTRLTVL.

This clonotype was seen more than once but under ten times. The rearrangement joins TRBV6-2 or TRBV6-3 to TRBJ2-1, with 9 bases identical to TRBD2. Losses at the gene ends were 2 bases for V and 10 bases for J; bases not matched to a gene: 6. The CDR3 contains 14 residues. Germline lookup yields CDR1 MNHEY and CDR2 SVGEGT. This CDR3 is CASSYQREVGEQFF. The DNA for the CDR3 is TGTGCCAGCAGTTACCAGCGGGAGGTAGGGGAGCAGTTCTTC.